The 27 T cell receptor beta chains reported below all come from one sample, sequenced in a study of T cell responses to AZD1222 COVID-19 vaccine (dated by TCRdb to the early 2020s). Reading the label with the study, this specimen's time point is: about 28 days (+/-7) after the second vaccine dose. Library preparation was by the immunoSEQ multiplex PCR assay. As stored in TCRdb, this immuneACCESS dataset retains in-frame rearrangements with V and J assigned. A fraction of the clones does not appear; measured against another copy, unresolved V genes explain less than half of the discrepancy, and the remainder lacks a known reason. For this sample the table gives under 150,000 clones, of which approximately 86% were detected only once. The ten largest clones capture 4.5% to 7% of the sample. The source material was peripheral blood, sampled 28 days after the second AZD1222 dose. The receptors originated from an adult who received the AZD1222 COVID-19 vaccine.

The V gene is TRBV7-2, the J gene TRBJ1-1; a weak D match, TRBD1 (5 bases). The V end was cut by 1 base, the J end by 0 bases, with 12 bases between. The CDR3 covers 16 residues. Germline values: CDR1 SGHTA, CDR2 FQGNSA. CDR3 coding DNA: TGTGCCAGCAGCTTAGATAAGAGGGGTTTGAACACTGAAGCTTTCTTT. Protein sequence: CASSLDKRGLNTEAFF. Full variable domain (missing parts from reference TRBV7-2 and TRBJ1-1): GAGVSQSPSNKVTEKGKDVELRCDPISGHTALYWYRQSLGQGLEFLIYFQGNSAPDKSGLPSDRFSAERTGGSVSTLTIQRTQQEDSAVYLCASSLDKRGLNTEAFFGQGTRLTVV.

The CDR3 loop reads CSASGHTNYGYTF. In DNA, the CDR3 is TGCAGTGCTAGTGGACACACTAACTATGGCTACACCTTC. The V and J genes are TRBV20-1 and TRBJ1-2; D might be TRBD1 (5 bases). Deletions cut 3 bases from V and 0 bases from J, with 8 bases between. The CDR3 runs 13 residues. Germline V gives CDR1 DFQATT, CDR2 SNEGSKA (reference sequence).

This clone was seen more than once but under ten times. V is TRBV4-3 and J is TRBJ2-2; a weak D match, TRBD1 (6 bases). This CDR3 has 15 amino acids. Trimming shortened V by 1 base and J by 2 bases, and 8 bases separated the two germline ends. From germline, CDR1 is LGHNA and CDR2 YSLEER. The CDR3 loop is CASSQGTDNTGELFF. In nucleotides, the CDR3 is TGCGCCAGCAGCCAAGGGACAGATAACACCGGGGAGCTGTTTTTT.

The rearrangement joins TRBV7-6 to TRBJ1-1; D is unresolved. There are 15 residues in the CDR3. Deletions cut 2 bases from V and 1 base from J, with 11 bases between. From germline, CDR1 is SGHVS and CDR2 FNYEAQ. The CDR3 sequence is CASSLYGESNTEAFF. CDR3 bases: TGTGCCAGCAGCTTATATGGGGAGTCGAACACTGAAGCTTTCTTT. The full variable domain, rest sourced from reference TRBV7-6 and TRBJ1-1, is GAGVSQSPRYKVTKRGQDVALRCDPISGHVSLYWYRQALGQGPEFLTYFNYEAQQDKSGLPNDRFSAERPEGSISTLTIQRTEQRDSAMYRCASSLYGESNTEAFFGQGTRLTVV.

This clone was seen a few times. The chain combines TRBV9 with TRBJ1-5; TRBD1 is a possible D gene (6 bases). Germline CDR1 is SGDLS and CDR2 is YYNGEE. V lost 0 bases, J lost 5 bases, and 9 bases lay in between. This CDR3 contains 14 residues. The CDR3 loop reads CASSVGGGYQPQHF. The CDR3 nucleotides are TGTGCCAGCAGCGTAGGGGGGGGCTATCAGCCCCAGCATTTT.

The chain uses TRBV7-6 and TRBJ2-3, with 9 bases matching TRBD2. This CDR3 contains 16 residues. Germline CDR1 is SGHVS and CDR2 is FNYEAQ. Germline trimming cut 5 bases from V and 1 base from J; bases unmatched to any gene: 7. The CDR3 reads CASSALAGYGTDTQYF. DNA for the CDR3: TGTGCCAGCAGCGCCCTAGCGGGGTACGGCACAGATACGCAGTATTTT.

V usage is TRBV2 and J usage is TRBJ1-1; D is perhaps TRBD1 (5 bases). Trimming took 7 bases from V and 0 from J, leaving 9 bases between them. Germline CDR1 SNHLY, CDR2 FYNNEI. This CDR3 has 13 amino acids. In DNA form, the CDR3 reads TGTGCCAGCAAGACAGAACTGAACACTGAAGCTTTCTTT. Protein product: CASKTELNTEAFF.

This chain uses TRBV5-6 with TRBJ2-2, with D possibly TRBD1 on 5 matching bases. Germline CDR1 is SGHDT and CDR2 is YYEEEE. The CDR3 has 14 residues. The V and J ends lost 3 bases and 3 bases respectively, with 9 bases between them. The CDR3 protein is CASSYDRYTGELFF. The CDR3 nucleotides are TGTGCCAGCAGCTACGACAGATACACCGGGGAGCTGTTTTTT.

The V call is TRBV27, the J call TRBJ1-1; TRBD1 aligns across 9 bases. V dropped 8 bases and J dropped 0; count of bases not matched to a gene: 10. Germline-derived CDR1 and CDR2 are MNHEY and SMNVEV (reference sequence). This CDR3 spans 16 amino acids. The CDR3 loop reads CASQAFGQGMNTEAFF. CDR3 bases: TGTGCCAGCCAAGCGTTCGGACAGGGGATGAACACTGAAGCTTTCTTT.

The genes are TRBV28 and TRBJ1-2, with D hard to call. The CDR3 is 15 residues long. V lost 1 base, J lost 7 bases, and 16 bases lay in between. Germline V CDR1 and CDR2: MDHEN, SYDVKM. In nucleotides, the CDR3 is TGTGCCAGCAGTTTATCGGCGGGGAAAAGTAGTGGCTACACCTTC. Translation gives CASSLSAGKSSGYTF.

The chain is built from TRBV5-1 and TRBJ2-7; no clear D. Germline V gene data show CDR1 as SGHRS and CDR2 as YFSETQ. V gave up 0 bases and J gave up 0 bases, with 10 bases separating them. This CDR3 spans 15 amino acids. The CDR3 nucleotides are TGCGCCAGCAGCTTGGTAAGGGCCAGCTCCTACGAGCAGTACTTC. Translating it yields CASSLVRASSYEQYF.

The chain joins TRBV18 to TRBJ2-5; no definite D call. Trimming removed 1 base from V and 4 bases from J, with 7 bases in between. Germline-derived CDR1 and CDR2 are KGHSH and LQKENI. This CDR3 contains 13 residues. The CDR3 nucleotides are TGTGCCAGCTCACCACAGGATGGAGAGACCCAGTACTTC. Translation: CASSPQDGETQYF.

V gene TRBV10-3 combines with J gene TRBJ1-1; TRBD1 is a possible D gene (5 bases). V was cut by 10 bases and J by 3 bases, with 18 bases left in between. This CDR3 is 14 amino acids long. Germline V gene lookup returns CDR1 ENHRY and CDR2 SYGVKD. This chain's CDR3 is CATRGVNADTEAFF. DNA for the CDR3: TGTGCCACAAGGGGCGTAAACGCGGACACTGAAGCTTTCTTT.

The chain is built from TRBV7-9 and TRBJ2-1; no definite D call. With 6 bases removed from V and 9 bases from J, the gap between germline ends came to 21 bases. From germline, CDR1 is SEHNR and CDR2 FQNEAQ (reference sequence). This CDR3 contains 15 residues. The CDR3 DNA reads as TGTGCCAGCAGTCAGAAGATGGACGGTGCAGGTGAGCAGTTCTTC. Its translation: CASSQKMDGAGEQFF.

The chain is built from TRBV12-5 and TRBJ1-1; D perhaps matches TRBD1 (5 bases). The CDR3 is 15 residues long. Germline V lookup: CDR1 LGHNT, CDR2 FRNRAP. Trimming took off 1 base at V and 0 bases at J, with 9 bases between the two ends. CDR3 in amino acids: CASGLGLTVNTEAFF. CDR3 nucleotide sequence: TGTGCTAGTGGTTTGGGCCTGACAGTGAACACTGAAGCTTTCTTT.

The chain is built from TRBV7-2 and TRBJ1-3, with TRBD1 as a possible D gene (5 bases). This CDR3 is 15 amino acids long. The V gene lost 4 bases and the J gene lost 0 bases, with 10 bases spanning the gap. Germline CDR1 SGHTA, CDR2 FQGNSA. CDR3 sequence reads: CASSSQESSGNTIYF. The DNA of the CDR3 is TGTGCCAGCAGCTCACAGGAGAGCTCTGGAAACACCATATATTTT.

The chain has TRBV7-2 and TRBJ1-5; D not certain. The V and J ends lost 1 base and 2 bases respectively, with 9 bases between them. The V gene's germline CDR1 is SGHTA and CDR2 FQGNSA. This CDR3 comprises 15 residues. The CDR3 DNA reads TGTGCCAGCAGCTTAGACCACGGAGGCAATCAGCCCCAGCATTTT. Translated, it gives CASSLDHGGNQPQHF.

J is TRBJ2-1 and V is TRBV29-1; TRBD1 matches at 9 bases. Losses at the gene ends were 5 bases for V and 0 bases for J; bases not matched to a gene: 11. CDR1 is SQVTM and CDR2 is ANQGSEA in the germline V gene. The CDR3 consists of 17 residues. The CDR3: CSVTGQGPSSSYNEQFF. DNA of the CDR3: TGCAGCGTTACGGGACAGGGTCCCTCAAGCTCCTACAATGAGCAGTTCTTC.

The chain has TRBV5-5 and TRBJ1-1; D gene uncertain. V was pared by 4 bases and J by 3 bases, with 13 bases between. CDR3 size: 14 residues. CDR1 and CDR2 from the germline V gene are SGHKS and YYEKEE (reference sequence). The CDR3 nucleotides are TGTGCCAGCAGCGTTGGACCACCATACACTGAAGCTTTCTTT. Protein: CASSVGPPYTEAFF.

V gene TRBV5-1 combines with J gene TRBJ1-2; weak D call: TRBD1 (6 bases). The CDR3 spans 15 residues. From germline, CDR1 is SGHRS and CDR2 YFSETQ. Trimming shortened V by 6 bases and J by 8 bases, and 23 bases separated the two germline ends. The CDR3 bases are TGCGCCAGCAATCCGGGGGCATGGGATGGTGACGGCTACACCTTC. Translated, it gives CASNPGAWDGDGYTF.

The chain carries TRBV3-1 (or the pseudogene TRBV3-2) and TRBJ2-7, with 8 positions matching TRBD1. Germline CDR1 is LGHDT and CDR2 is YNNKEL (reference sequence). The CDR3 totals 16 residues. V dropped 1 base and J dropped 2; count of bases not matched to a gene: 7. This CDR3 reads CASSQVGGQGAYEQYF. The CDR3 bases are TGTGCCAGCAGCCAAGTGGGAGGACAGGGAGCCTACGAGCAGTACTTC.

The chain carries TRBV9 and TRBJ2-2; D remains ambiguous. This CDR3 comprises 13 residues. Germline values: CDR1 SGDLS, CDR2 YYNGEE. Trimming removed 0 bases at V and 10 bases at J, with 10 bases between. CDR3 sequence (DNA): TGTGCCAGCAGCGTAGAAGTATGCCTGGAGCTGTTTTTT. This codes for CASSVEVCLELFF.

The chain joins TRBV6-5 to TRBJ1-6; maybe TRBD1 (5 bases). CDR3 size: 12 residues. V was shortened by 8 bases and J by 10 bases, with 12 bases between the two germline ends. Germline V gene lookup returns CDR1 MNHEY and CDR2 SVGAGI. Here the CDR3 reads CASLSWGSPLHF. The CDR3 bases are TGTGCCAGCCTCTCCTGGGGGTCACCCCTCCACTTT.

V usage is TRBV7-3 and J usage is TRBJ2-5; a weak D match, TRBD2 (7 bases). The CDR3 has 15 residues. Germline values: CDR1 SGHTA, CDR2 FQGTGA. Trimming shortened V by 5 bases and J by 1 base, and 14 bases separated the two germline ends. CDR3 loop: CASSHSGGAQETQYF. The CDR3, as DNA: TGTGCCAGCAGCCATTCTGGGGGGGCCCAAGAGACCCAGTACTTC.

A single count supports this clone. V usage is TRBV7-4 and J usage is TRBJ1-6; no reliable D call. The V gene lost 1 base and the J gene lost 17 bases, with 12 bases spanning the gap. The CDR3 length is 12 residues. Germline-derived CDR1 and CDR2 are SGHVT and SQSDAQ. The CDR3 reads CASSLDDQSVHF. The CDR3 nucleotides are TGTGCCAGCAGCTTAGATGACCAAAGCGTCCACTTT.

This CDR3 is CASNHRQETSSYNEQFF. As DNA, the CDR3 is TGTGCCAGCAACCATAGACAGGAGACGAGCTCCTACAATGAGCAGTTCTTC. This chain joins TRBV4-2 and TRBJ2-1, with D possibly matching TRBD1 (6 bases). This CDR3 region has 17 residues. Germline V lookup: CDR1 LGHNA, CDR2 YNFKEQ. V lost 7 bases to trimming and J lost 0 bases, with 19 bases between them.

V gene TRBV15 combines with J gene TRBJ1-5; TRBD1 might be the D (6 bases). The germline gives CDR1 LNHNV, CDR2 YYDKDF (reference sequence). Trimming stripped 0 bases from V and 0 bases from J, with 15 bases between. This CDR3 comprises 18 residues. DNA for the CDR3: TGTGCCACCAGCAGAGAGGGAGACAGGCCCTATAGCAATCAGCCCCAGCATTTT. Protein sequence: CATSREGDRPYSNQPQHF.